This T cell receptor beta chain was identified during a study of control samples from healthy donors and cancer patients (TCRdb year 2020). V and J lose 7 bases and 1 base, and a span of 19 bases separates them. Taken from the germline V gene, the CDR1 and CDR2 loops are KGHSH and LQKENI. The CDR3 contains 17 residues, cysteine and phenylalanine counted. The CDR3 DNA has 51 bases and is translated from base 1. Libraries were built with the immunoSEQ multiplex PCR assay. This is the immuneACCESS table as TCRdb keeps it, with only in-frame sequences that have V and J called. A part of the clones is gone; compared with another copy, unresolved V genes explain less than half, and the rest is unexplained. For this sample the table gives roughly 95,000 clones, of which approximately 91% were detected only once. About 0.92% of the sample is held by the ten biggest clonotypes. To note about this clone: It lacks a known antigen. No per-base quality is available; no much larger clone lies one base away.

The sequencing input was blood. Here the chain combines TRBV18 and TRBJ2-2, and possibly TRBD2, on 6 matching bases. The TCR sequence derives from a woman in her twenties or thirties in good health. The encoded CDR3 is CASLGTAGLLNTGELFF. The DNA is TGTGCCAGCTTAGGTACTGCGGGACTGCTGAACACCGGGGAGCTGTTTTTT.